Presented here are 30 T cell receptor beta chains from one specimen sequenced in a study of long-term antiretroviral therapy in people with HIV. Runs used v3.0 of the immunoSEQ assay and were done at survey level. Data came from immunoSEQ multiplex PCR; TCRdb stores just in-frame clones and leaves some out. This sample has about 20,000 clones, with about 82% found just once. The sample consisted of unsorted PBMCs, taken 0.6 years after starting antiretroviral therapy. These receptors all stem from a woman aged 18-30 years with HIV.

The V call is TRBV4-3, the J call TRBJ2-7; possible D gene TRBD1, 5 bases. V was shortened by 0 bases and J by 2 bases, with 14 bases between the two germline ends. Germline V gene lookup returns CDR1 LGHNA and CDR2 YSLEER. CDR3 length: 16 residues. The CDR3 DNA is TGCGCCAGCAGCCAAGATGGAACAGGATACCCCTACGAGCAGTACTTC. It encodes CASSQDGTGYPYEQYF.

The V call is TRBV7-2, the J call TRBJ2-2, with a possible D match to TRBD2 (7 bases). Germline V gene sequence: CDR1 SGHTA, CDR2 FQGNSA. The CDR3 is 17 amino acids. V lost 1 base and J 6 bases, leaving 18 bases between the germline ends. This CDR3 is CASSLEGGAGWAGELFF. The CDR3 DNA reads TGTGCCAGCAGCTTAGAGGGGGGGGCGGGCTGGGCCGGGGAGCTGTTTTTT. Drawing the rest from reference TRBV7-2 and TRBJ2-2, the complete variable domain is GAGVSQSPSNKVTEKGKDVELRCDPISGHTALYWYRQSLGQGLEFLIYFQGNSAPDKSGLPSDRFSAERTGGSVSTLTIQRTQQEDSAVYLCASSLEGGAGWAGELFFGEGSRLTVL.

J is TRBJ2-7 and V is TRBV6-5; D may be TRBD2 (5 bases). CDR3 size: 13 residues. Germline assignment: CDR1 MNHEY and CDR2 SVGAGI. V gave up 7 bases and J gave up 3 bases, with 13 bases separating them. CDR3 loop: CASTSGGLYEQYF. The CDR3 nucleotides are TGTGCCAGCACCTCTGGAGGCCTCTACGAGCAGTACTTC.

V usage is TRBV27 and J usage is TRBJ2-1, with 10 bases fitting TRBD2. Germline CDR1 reads MNHEY; CDR2 reads SMNVEV (reference sequence). With V trimmed by 2 bases and J by 8 bases, 9 bases remained unmatched. The CDR3 spans 16 residues. CDR3 bases: TGTGCCAGCAGTTTAAGTTTTCTAGCGGGAGTCGATGAGCAGTTCTTC. Translation: CASSLSFLAGVDEQFF.

This chain uses TRBV28 with TRBJ2-7, with D maybe TRBD1 (6 bases). Germline CDR1 and CDR2: MDHEN and SYDVKM. This CDR3 contains 14 residues. V shed 3 bases and J shed 5 bases, with 14 bases lying between them. CDR3 DNA: TGTGCCAGCAGTTTTGGCAGGGGCCGCCACGAGCAGTACTTC. It codes for CASSFGRGRHEQYF.

This chain links TRBV28 with TRBJ2-2; D perhaps matches TRBD1 (6 bases). V was trimmed by 2 bases and J by 0 bases, leaving 10 bases between them. Germline CDR1 is MDHEN and CDR2 is SYDVKM. This CDR3 has 16 amino acids. This chain's CDR3 is CASSLVGQSNTGELFF. CDR3 coding DNA: TGTGCCAGCAGTTTAGTCGGACAGTCGAACACCGGGGAGCTGTTTTTT.

The chain links TRBV6-1 to TRBJ2-7; 8 bases fit TRBD1. The CDR3 runs to 13 residues. Germline V gives CDR1 MNHNS, CDR2 SASEGT. The ends lost 4 bases at V and 5 bases at J; junction bases unmatched: 4. The CDR3 sequence: CASSVDRANEQYF. In DNA, the CDR3 is TGTGCCAGCAGTGTGGACAGGGCCAACGAGCAGTACTTC.

The chain recombines TRBV14 with TRBJ1-1; D is unresolved. Trimming pared 1 base from V and 4 bases from J, leaving 7 bases between. The length of the CDR3 is 13 residues. Germline lookup yields CDR1 SGHDN and CDR2 FVKESK. In DNA, the CDR3 is TGTGCCAGCAGCCAAGGAGGCCCCACTGAAGCTTTCTTT. It codes for CASSQGGPTEAFF.

V usage is TRBV11-1 and J usage is TRBJ1-1; a possible D gene is TRBD1 (6 bases). Looked up from germline, CDR1 is SGHAT and CDR2 is FQDESV (reference sequence). CDR3 size: 14 residues. The germline V and J ends were trimmed by 7 bases and 1 base, with 13 bases remaining between them. CDR3 DNA: TGTGCCAGCAACTCCGGGGGGGCGAACACTGAAGCTTTCTTT. The encoded protein is CASNSGGANTEAFF.

The rearrangement links TRBV6-1 to TRBJ1-5; no definite D call. CDR1 and CDR2 (germline): MNHNS, SASEGT. The V and J ends lost 2 bases and 7 bases respectively, with 9 bases between them. This CDR3 comprises 13 residues. CDR3 residues: CASSETHQQPQHF. CDR3 DNA sequence: TGTGCCAGCAGTGAAACCCATCAACAGCCCCAGCATTTT.

This rearrangement joins TRBV9 to TRBJ1-1; 9 bases are a match to TRBD1. Germline CDR1 is SGDLS and CDR2 is YYNGEE. The CDR3 length is 17 residues. V lost 2 bases to trimming and J lost 0 bases; unmatched junction nucleotides: 8. The CDR3 sequence: CASSVGGQGVMNTEAFF. CDR3 bases: TGTGCCAGCAGCGTGGGGGGACAGGGAGTCATGAACACTGAAGCTTTCTTT.

V and J are TRBV14 and TRBJ1-5; no definite D call. The V end was cut by 4 bases, the J end by 3 bases, with 7 bases between. The germline V gene has CDR1 SGHDN and CDR2 FVKESK. This CDR3 is built from 13 residues. The CDR3 DNA reads TGTGCCAGCAGCCGCTTTACCAATCAGCCCCAGCATTTT. Translated: CASSRFTNQPQHF.

By its share, this clone is medium-sized. The rearrangement uses TRBV19 and TRBJ1-2, with TRBD1 matching 8 bases. V dropped 1 base and J dropped 4; count of bases not matched to a gene: 5. Germline V gene data show CDR1 as LNHDA and CDR2 as SQIVND (reference sequence). The length of the CDR3 is 15 residues. CDR3 in amino acids: CASSIATGAGYGYTF. CDR3 coding DNA: TGTGCCAGTAGTATAGCGACAGGGGCGGGCTATGGCTACACCTTC.

J is TRBJ2-7 and V is TRBV5-6, with D possibly being TRBD1 (6 bases). CDR1 is SGHDT and CDR2 is YYEEEE in the germline V gene. The CDR3 length is 13 residues. V gave up 0 bases and J gave up 6 bases, with 10 bases separating them. The CDR3 DNA sequence: TGTGCCAGCAGCTTGGGGACAGCTACCGAGCAGTACTTC. Its protein is CASSLGTATEQYF. Combining the CDR3 with reference TRBV5-6 and TRBJ2-7 gives the whole variable domain DAGVTQSPTHLIKTRGQQVTLRCSPKSGHDTVSWYQQALGQGPQFIFQYYEEEERQRGNFPDRFSGHQFPNYSSELNVNALLLGDSALYLCASSLGTATEQYFGPGTRLTVT.

The CDR3 DNA reads as TGCGCCAGGGACGACAGCTACAATGAGCAGTTCTTC. Translated: CARDDSYNEQFF. The chain links TRBV23-1 to TRBJ2-1; maybe TRBD1 (5 bases). TRBV23-1 is an ORF, with its function uncertain. CDR3 length: 12 amino acids. V lost 9 bases and J lost 3, with 9 bases in between.

A single count supports this clone. The chain combines TRBV30 with TRBJ1-4; 10 nucleotides match TRBD1. This CDR3 spans 16 amino acids. CDR1 is GTSNPN and CDR2 is SVGIG in the germline V gene (reference sequence). The V and J ends lost 3 bases and 8 bases, in that order; junction bases with no gene match: 12. The chain's CDR3 is CAWSPTRQGATEKLFF. The CDR3 nucleotides are TGTGCCTGGAGCCCAACCAGACAGGGGGCGACGGAAAAACTGTTTTTT.

J is TRBJ1-1 and V is TRBV9; 7 bases are shared with TRBD1. The trim removed 4 bases at V and 5 bases at J, leaving 11 bases unmatched. The CDR3 covers 15 residues. The germline V gene encodes CDR1 SGDLS and CDR2 YYNGEE. CDR3 region: CASSSGQAGGTEAFF. CDR3 DNA sequence: TGTGCCAGCAGCTCCGGACAGGCGGGGGGGACTGAAGCTTTCTTT.

V gene TRBV19 combines with J gene TRBJ2-7; D may be TRBD1 (5 bases). The V end lost 3 bases, the J end lost 6 bases, and 12 bases lay between the germline ends. Germline assignment: CDR1 LNHDA and CDR2 SQIVND (reference sequence). This CDR3 is 13 amino acids long. CDR3 nucleotides: TGTGCCAGTAGTATCTCAGGGTACAGCGAGCAGTACTTC. It codes for CASSISGYSEQYF.

The V and J genes are TRBV18 and TRBJ2-7; TRBD1 matches 8 bases. Trimming took 2 bases from V and 6 from J; bases not matched to a gene: 9. This CDR3 is 15 amino acids long. Germline assignment: CDR1 KGHSH and CDR2 LQKENI. CDR3 in amino acids: CASSPLTGEGLEQYF. In DNA, the CDR3 is TGTGCCAGCTCACCATTGACAGGGGAAGGGCTCGAGCAGTACTTC.

About this clone itself: One junction end does not reproduce the germline sequence, and a read error may be involved. The rearrangement joins TRBV23-1 to TRBJ1-1; maybe TRBD1 (5 bases). TRBV23-1 is filed as an ORF, its function uncertain. This CDR3 is built from 17 residues. CDR3 sequence (DNA): TGCGCCAGCATTCAACCGGTGAAGGGACTCATGAACACTGAAGCTTTCTTT. Protein product: CASIQPVKGLMNTEAFF.

This chain uses TRBV19 with TRBJ2-2; D possibly matches TRBD1 or TRBD2 (5 bases each). The V and J ends lost 7 bases and 1 base respectively, with 16 bases between them. The CDR3 sequence is 16 residues long. Germline V gives CDR1 LNHDA, CDR2 SQIVND (reference sequence). The CDR3 DNA is TGTGCCAGTACCCCGGGACGGAGCCTGAACACCGGGGAGCTGTTTTTT. Its translation is CASTPGRSLNTGELFF.

The CDR3 loop reads CSTSDMNTEAFF. The CDR3 bases are TGCAGCACCAGCGACATGAACACTGAAGCTTTCTTT. The rearrangement uses TRBV29-1 and TRBJ1-1; D uncertain. Germline CDR1 SQVTM, CDR2 ANQGSEA. The CDR3 has 12 residues. V dropped 8 bases and J dropped 0 bases, with 10 bases sitting between them. Supplemented by reference TRBV29-1 and TRBJ1-1, the full variable domain reads SAVISQKPSRDICQRGTSLTIQCQVDSQVTMMFWYRQQPGQSLTLIATANQGSEATYESGFVIDKFPISRPNLTFSTLTVSNMSPEDSSIYLCSTSDMNTEAFFGQGTRLTVV.

This CDR3 reads CASKRSVDASYEQYF. CDR3 bases: TGTGCCAGCAAGAGATCCGTTGACGCATCCTACGAGCAGTACTTC. The chain couples TRBV6-5 to TRBJ2-7; D not certain. Looked up from germline, CDR1 is MNHEY and CDR2 is SVGAGI. The CDR3 is made up of 15 amino acids. V was clipped by 7 bases and J by 1 base, with 17 bases between them.

A few counts support this clone. The V gene is TRBV14, the J gene TRBJ1-2; 9 nucleotides align to TRBD1. With 3 bases clipped from V and 6 bases from J, the junction kept 5 bases outside the gene matches. This CDR3 region has 14 residues. Germline CDR1 and CDR2: SGHDN and FVKESK. The CDR3 coding sequence is TGTGCCAGCAGCCAGACGACAGGGGGAGATGGCTACACCTTC. Amino acid sequence: CASSQTTGGDGYTF.

This clone has more than one count but fewer than ten. Other DNA sequences in the same sample also yield this CDR3. J is TRBJ2-7 and V is TRBV27, with D possibly being TRBD2 (6 bases). Germline CDR1 MNHEY, CDR2 SMNVEV (reference sequence). The V end was cut by 0 bases, the J end by 5 bases, with 8 bases between. The CDR3 runs to 13 residues. The CDR3 DNA is TGTGCCAGCAGTTTATCGGCGGGGAACGAGCAGTACTTC. Translation: CASSLSAGNEQYF.

This chain uses TRBV6-1 with TRBJ1-1; the D is unclear. Trimming removed 5 bases at V and 5 bases at J, with 15 bases between. This CDR3 has 14 amino acids. Germline V gene lookup returns CDR1 MNHNS and CDR2 SASEGT. CDR3 DNA sequence: TGTGCCAGCAGTTGGGAACTCATATGGACTGAAGCTTTCTTT. This encodes CASSWELIWTEAFF.

This chain's CDR3 is CASSQTRAREKLFF. As DNA, the CDR3 is TGTGCCAGCAGCCAAACCAGAGCTCGGGAAAAACTGTTTTTT. The rearrangement uses TRBV5-8 and TRBJ1-4; D remains unclear. CDR3 length: 14 residues. The ends were cut back, 4 bases at V and 8 bases at J, with 15 bases in the middle. Germline CDR1 is SGHTS and CDR2 is YDEGEE.

The chain uses TRBV7-6 and TRBJ2-6, with a weak D call TRBD1 (6 bases). In germline, CDR1 is SGHVS, CDR2 FNYEAQ. This CDR3 comprises 15 residues. V was cut by 5 bases and J by 3 bases, with 11 bases left in between. This chain's CDR3 is CASSPAGDGANVLTF. CDR3 nucleotides: TGTGCCAGCAGCCCGGCAGGGGATGGGGCCAACGTCCTGACTTTC.

The chain combines TRBV6-5 with TRBJ1-5; a weak D match, TRBD1 (6 bases). CDR3 length: 14 residues. Germline V lookup: CDR1 MNHEY, CDR2 SVGAGI. V shed 6 bases and J shed 7 bases, with 16 bases lying between them. The CDR3 loop is CASSQQGTGQPQHF. Here the CDR3 DNA reads TGTGCCAGCAGCCAACAGGGAACAGGCCAGCCCCAGCATTTT.

The V gene is TRBV5-5, the J gene TRBJ1-5; D remains unclear. Deletions cut 1 base from V and 4 bases from J, with 6 bases between. The CDR3 has 13 amino acids. From germline, CDR1 is SGHKS and CDR2 YYEKEE (reference sequence). CDR3 loop: CASSLSTNQPQHF. The DNA of the CDR3 is TGTGCCAGCAGCTTGTCCACTAATCAGCCCCAGCATTTT.